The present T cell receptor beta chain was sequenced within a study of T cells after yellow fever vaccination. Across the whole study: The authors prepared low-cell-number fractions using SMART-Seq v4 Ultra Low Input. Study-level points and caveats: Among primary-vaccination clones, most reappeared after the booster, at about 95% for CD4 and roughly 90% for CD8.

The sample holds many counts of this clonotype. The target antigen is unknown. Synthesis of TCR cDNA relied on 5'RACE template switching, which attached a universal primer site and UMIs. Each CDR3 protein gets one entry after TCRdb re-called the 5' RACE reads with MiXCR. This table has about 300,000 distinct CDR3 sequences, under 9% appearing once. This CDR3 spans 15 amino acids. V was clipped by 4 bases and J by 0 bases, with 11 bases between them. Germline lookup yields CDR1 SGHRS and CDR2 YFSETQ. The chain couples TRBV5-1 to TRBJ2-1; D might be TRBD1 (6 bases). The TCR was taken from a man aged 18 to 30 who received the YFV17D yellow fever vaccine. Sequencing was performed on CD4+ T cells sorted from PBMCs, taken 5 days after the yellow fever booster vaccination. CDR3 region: CASSRDISSYNEQFF. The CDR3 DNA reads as TGCGCCAGCAGCAGGGACATTAGCTCCTACAATGAGCAGTTCTTC.